This T cell receptor beta chain was obtained from a study of CD8 T cells in Susac syndrome. Random hexamers primed reverse transcription of about 0.5 to 1 ug RNA. A multiplex approach, immunoSEQ multiplex PCR, amplified TCR beta CDR3 across 54 Vbeta and 13 Jbeta. TCRdb reprocessed the immunoSEQ multiplex PCR reads via MiXCR and lists one record per CDR3 protein. Counted here are more than 150,000 distinct CDR3 sequences, approximately 94% occurring once; the ten biggest clones make up 0.098%. Germline values: CDR1 MNHNS, CDR2 SASEGT. V dropped 6 bases and J dropped 2; count of bases not matched to a gene: 5. The CDR3 extends over 15 amino acids. Sequencing targeted TCR beta in blood CD8+ and CD4+ T cells. Definite or probable Susac syndrome was diagnosed using recently defined diagnostic criteria. TEMRA cells were FACS-enriched, while CD8+ and CD4+ T cells were negatively isolated.

This TCR derives from a human donor with Susac syndrome. V and J are TRBV6-1 and TRBJ1-5; 9 nucleotides align to TRBD1. Sequenced sample: CD4+ T cells from PBMCs. The CDR3 sequence is CASSPRDRGNQPQHF. For the CDR3, the DNA is TGTGCCAGCAGCCCCCGGGACAGGGGCAATCAGCCCCAGCATTTT.